The present T cell receptor (beta chain) was sequenced within a study of OX40 agonist ivuxolimab in advanced cancers. Notes on the study in general: Clonal expansion was seen in CD4+ and CD8+ blood T cells by week 6 at 0.1 to 3.0 mg/kg. Nonresponders, in some cases, also had low normalized T-cell clonal expansion.

Libraries were prepared by immunoSEQ multiplex PCR; TCRdb keeps only in-frame clonotypes and omits some of them. This sample has 55,000 to 65,000 clones, with around 86% found just once. Germline loops: CDR1 SGHRS, CDR2 YFSETQ. The CDR3 runs 15 residues. With V trimmed by 1 base and J by 6 bases, 6 bases remained unmatched. To note about this clone: The antigen remains undetermined.

The sequenced sample was CD4+ or CD8+ T cells sorted from blood, obtained in a trial of the OX40 agonist ivuxolimab. The sequence was obtained from an adult with an advanced solid tumor such as melanoma, head and neck, liver or kidney cancer. The V gene is TRBV5-1, the J gene TRBJ1-2; 10 positions match TRBD1. CDR3 amino acids: CASSLRDRGEDGYTF. CDR3 DNA sequence: TGCGCCAGCAGCTTGAGGGACAGGGGCGAGGATGGCTACACCTTC.